These 24 T cell receptor beta chains came from one sample sequenced in a study of T cells after yellow fever vaccination. TCRdb re-called the 5' RACE reads with MiXCR, one entry per CDR3 protein. The sample holds hundreds of thousands of distinct CDR3 sequences, less than 15% seen once. The sample here was PBMCs, taken on the day of the yellow fever booster vaccination. The source of these receptors is a man younger than 40 who received the YFV17D yellow fever vaccine.

The chain joins TRBV20-1 to TRBJ2-7, with 7 bases matching TRBD2. There are 12 residues in the CDR3. V shed 3 bases, J shed 5 bases, and the junction held 4 bases outside the gene matches. Germline assignment: CDR1 DFQATT and CDR2 SNEGSKA (reference sequence). The CDR3 sequence: CSASGSGNEQYF. Written as DNA, the CDR3 is TGCAGTGCTAGCGGGAGCGGGAACGAGCAGTACTTC.

This clonotype was seen more than once but under ten times. This chain joins TRBV7-9 and TRBJ1-5; perhaps TRBD1 as D (5 bases). This CDR3 spans 14 amino acids. The V end was cut by 10 bases, the J end by 1 base, with 14 bases between. Germline CDR1 is SEHNR and CDR2 is FQNEAQ (reference sequence). Here the CDR3 reads CATQRGGSNQPQHF. The CDR3 DNA sequence: TGTGCCACTCAGAGGGGCGGGAGCAATCAGCCCCAGCATTTT.

This clonotype has a count of ten or more. The rearrangement joins TRBV6-6 to TRBJ2-7, with D maybe TRBD1 (7 bases). This CDR3 has 13 residues. CDR1 is MNHNY, CDR2 SVGAGI, per germline (reference sequence). With 8 bases removed from V and 2 bases from J, the gap between germline ends came to 13 bases. CDR3 nucleotides: TGTGCCAGCGGGGGGACAGAGACCTACGAGCAGTACTTC. Amino acid sequence: CASGGTETYEQYF.

This clonotype was recorded a few times. The chain combines TRBV18 with TRBJ1-2; 8 nucleotides line up with TRBD1. Trimming removed 6 bases from V and 8 bases from J; junction bases left unmatched: 8. The CDR3 loop spans 13 amino acids. Germline V lookup: CDR1 KGHSH, CDR2 LQKENI. The CDR3 region has the DNA TGTGCCAGCTCCTCGACAGGGGCCGGCGGCTACACCTTC. This sequence encodes CASSSTGAGGYTF.

The genes are TRBV7-2 and TRBJ2-7; 7 bases are shared with TRBD2. J lost 4 bases, V lost 1 base, and 10 bases had no gene match. CDR3 length equals 16 residues. Germline V lookup: CDR1 SGHTA, CDR2 FQGNSA. The CDR3 DNA is TGTGCCAGCAGCTTAGAGGGCGGGGGATGGCCTTACGAGCAGTACTTC. This translates into CASSLEGGGWPYEQYF.

J is TRBJ2-1 and V is TRBV5-1; 8 bases agree with TRBD2. Germline CDR1 is SGHRS and CDR2 is YFSETQ. The CDR3 is made up of 15 amino acids. V dropped 1 base and J dropped 4; count of bases not matched to a gene: 4. The CDR3 DNA reads as TGCGCCAGCAGCTTGTCACTAGCGGAGTACAATGAGCAGTTCTTC. This codes for CASSLSLAEYNEQFF. The complete variable domain, with remaining parts taken from reference TRBV5-1 and TRBJ2-1, reads KAGVTQTPRYLIKTRGQQVTLSCSPISGHRSVSWYQQTPGQGLQFLFEYFSETQRNKGNFPGRFSGRQFSNSRSEMNVSTLELGDSALYLCASSLSLAEYNEQFFGPGTRLTVL.

The genes are TRBV7-6 and TRBJ2-1; maybe TRBD2 (6 bases). The CDR3 runs 18 residues. Germline CDR1 and CDR2: SGHVS and FNYEAQ. V was cut by 2 bases and J by 0 bases, with 17 bases left in between. In DNA, the CDR3 is TGTGCCAGCAGCTTAAGGGATCCTAGCGCTAGCTCCTACAATGAGCAGTTCTTC. Amino acids: CASSLRDPSASSYNEQFF.

This clonotype was seen only a few times. The rearrangement links TRBV6-2 or TRBV6-3 to TRBJ1-5; D may be TRBD1 (6 bases). Per the germline V gene, CDR1 is MNHEY and CDR2 is SVGEGT. CDR3 length: 13 residues. Trimming cost V 5 bases and J 7 bases, with 12 bases left between them. The CDR3 here is CASSPTGNQPQHF. DNA of the CDR3: TGTGCCAGCAGTCCCACAGGGAACCAGCCCCAGCATTTT.

There are a few counts of this clonotype. The V gene is TRBV21-1, the J gene TRBJ2-7; TRBD2 is taken as the D call from the table, unchecked against the DNA. TRBV21-1 is shown as a pseudogene. This CDR3 comprises 19 residues. CDR3 region: CASSSSPGGRLEDWYEQYF. Written as DNA, the CDR3 is TGTGCCAGCAGCTCATCTCCAGGTGGCCGACTAGAAGACTGGTACGAGCAGTACTTC.

The chain uses TRBV7-8 and TRBJ2-3; D might be TRBD2 (7 bases). From germline, CDR1 is SGHVS and CDR2 FQNEAQ. This CDR3 contains 16 residues. Trimming removed 5 bases from V and 0 bases from J, with 15 bases in between. The DNA for the CDR3 is TGTGCCAGCAGCCGGGGGGCAGTCACTAGCACAGATACGCAGTATTTT. This gives the protein CASSRGAVTSTDTQYF.

V usage is TRBV6-4 and J usage is TRBJ2-1; 9 nucleotides match TRBD2. The germline V gene has CDR1 MRHNA and CDR2 SNTAGT. The ends lost 4 bases at V and 5 bases at J; junction bases unmatched: 6. This CDR3 region has 15 residues. CDR3 sequence reads: CASSVGLAANNEQFF. CDR3 DNA: TGTGCCAGCAGTGTGGGACTAGCCGCCAACAATGAGCAGTTCTTC.

This clonotype has just a few counts. The chain employs TRBV4-3 and TRBJ2-2; TRBD2 might be the D (6 bases). Germline CDR1 reads LGHNA; CDR2 reads YSLEER. There are 14 residues in the CDR3. V was shortened by 0 bases and J by 5 bases, with 7 bases between the two germline ends. In nucleotides, the CDR3 is TGCGCCAGCAGCCAAGACGCGGGGACCGGGGAGCTGTTTTTT. This sequence encodes CASSQDAGTGELFF.

The chain recombines TRBV28 with TRBJ2-1; maybe TRBD2 (6 bases). Germline assignment: CDR1 MDHEN and CDR2 SYDVKM. Trimming stripped 6 bases from V and 0 bases from J, with 15 bases between. CDR3 length: 16 amino acids. The CDR3 DNA is TGTGCCAGCAGCCCTCCAAGGGGAGGCTCCTACAATGAGCAGTTCTTC. Protein sequence: CASSPPRGGSYNEQFF.

This clonotype was detected a few times. The chain uses TRBV7-2 and TRBJ2-2; weak D call: TRBD1 (5 bases). The V gene lost 4 bases and the J gene lost 3 bases, with 9 bases spanning the gap. The CDR3 length is 14 residues. CDR1 is SGHTA, CDR2 FQGNSA, per germline. The CDR3 is CASSWLGDTGELFF. As DNA, the CDR3 is TGTGCCAGCAGCTGGCTAGGGGACACCGGGGAGCTGTTTTTT.

The chain employs TRBV18 and TRBJ2-5; D uncertain. Between the trimmed V and J ends, which lost 2 bases and 3 bases, there was a span of 4 bases. CDR3 length: 12 residues. Germline lookup yields CDR1 KGHSH and CDR2 LQKENI. The CDR3 nucleotides are TGTGCCAGCTCACCAGGGAAAGAGACCCAGTACTTC. Protein sequence: CASSPGKETQYF.

This clonotype was seen a handful of times. The CDR3 nucleotides read TGCGCCAGTACCTGGGGGGGAGATACGCAGTATTTT. As protein: CASTWGGDTQYF. This chain joins TRBV5-1 and TRBJ2-3, with 7 bases aligning to TRBD2. In germline, CDR1 is SGHRS, CDR2 YFSETQ. Trimming at V came to 8 bases and at J to 5 bases, leaving 5 bases not matched to a gene. CDR3 length equals 12 residues.

Only a few counts were recorded for this clonotype. This chain uses TRBV19 with TRBJ2-1, with no clear D. This CDR3 contains 12 residues. The germline V gene encodes CDR1 LNHDA and CDR2 SQIVND (reference sequence). Trimming took 9 bases from V and 5 from J, leaving 11 bases between them. CDR3 nucleotide sequence: TGTGCCAGCCAACCTAGAAACAATGAGCAGTTCTTC. Encoded protein: CASQPRNNEQFF.

V is TRBV6-5 and J is TRBJ1-4; D not certain. Germline values: CDR1 MNHEY, CDR2 SVGAGI. The V end was cut by 0 bases, the J end by 1 base, with 3 bases between. CDR3 length equals 14 residues. The chain's CDR3 is CASSYSGTNEKLFF. CDR3 DNA: TGTGCCAGCAGTTACTCTGGAACTAATGAAAAACTGTTTTTT.

The table lists this clonotype with a few counts. The chain employs TRBV7-9 and TRBJ2-6, with unresolved D. The V gene lost 3 bases and the J gene lost 2 bases, with 14 bases spanning the gap. The germline V gene encodes CDR1 SEHNR and CDR2 FQNEAQ (reference sequence). The CDR3 totals 17 residues. Written as DNA, the CDR3 is TGTGCCAGCAGCTTCATTCAGGAACAGCCTGGGGCCAACGTCCTGACTTTC. Its translation: CASSFIQEQPGANVLTF. Drawing the rest from reference TRBV7-9 and TRBJ2-6, the complete variable domain is DTGVSQNPRHKITKRGQNVTFRCDPISEHNRLYWYRQTLGQGPEFLTYFQNEAQLEKSRLLSDRFSAERPKGSFSTLEIQRTEQGDSAMYLCASSFIQEQPGANVLTFGAGSRLTVL.

This clonotype was counted at least ten times. This chain connects TRBV7-6 to TRBJ2-1, with unresolved D. The ends were cut back, 4 bases at V and 7 bases at J, with 8 bases in the middle. The CDR3 contains 12 residues. Germline V gives CDR1 SGHVS, CDR2 FNYEAQ. CDR3 bases: TGTGCCAGCAGCTCCATTAAGAATGAGCAGTTCTTC. Translating gives CASSSIKNEQFF.

This clonotype was observed a handful of times. The rearrangement uses TRBV4-1 and TRBJ1-1; TRBD1 matches at 10 bases. This CDR3 region has 17 residues. J gave up 0 bases and V 4 bases, and 8 bases lay outside the gene matches. Germline V gene lookup returns CDR1 MGHRA and CDR2 YSYEKL. CDR3 sequence (DNA): TGCGCCAGCAGCCCCCGGGACAGGGGTCCCATGAACACTGAAGCTTTCTTT. Residues: CASSPRDRGPMNTEAFF.

The chain couples TRBV6-1 to TRBJ2-7, with a possible D match to TRBD2 (6 bases). Trimming shortened V by 7 bases and J by 3 bases, and 22 bases separated the two germline ends. The V gene's germline CDR1 is MNHNS and CDR2 SASEGT. This CDR3 is 16 amino acids long. CDR3: CASTLKSGTPGYEQYF. CDR3 sequence (DNA): TGTGCCAGCACCCTAAAATCCGGGACTCCAGGCTACGAGCAGTACTTC.

This clonotype was picked up a small number of times. V usage is TRBV5-1 and J usage is TRBJ2-7; 12 nucleotides match TRBD2. The CDR3 covers 14 residues. Germline CDR1 SGHRS, CDR2 YFSETQ. Trimming took 3 bases from V and 5 from J; bases not matched to a gene: 3. The CDR3: CASSYLAGGDEQYF. CDR3 DNA: TGCGCCAGCAGCTACCTAGCGGGAGGGGACGAGCAGTACTTC.

The rearrangement links TRBV20-1 to TRBJ2-1; 7 bases are shared with TRBD1. Germline CDR1 reads DFQATT; CDR2 reads SNEGSKA (reference sequence). The CDR3 consists of 14 residues. Losses at the gene ends were 3 bases for V and 4 bases for J; bases not matched to a gene: 6. CDR3 sequence: CSARFGTEYNEQFF. DNA of the CDR3: TGCAGTGCTAGGTTCGGGACAGAGTACAATGAGCAGTTCTTC.